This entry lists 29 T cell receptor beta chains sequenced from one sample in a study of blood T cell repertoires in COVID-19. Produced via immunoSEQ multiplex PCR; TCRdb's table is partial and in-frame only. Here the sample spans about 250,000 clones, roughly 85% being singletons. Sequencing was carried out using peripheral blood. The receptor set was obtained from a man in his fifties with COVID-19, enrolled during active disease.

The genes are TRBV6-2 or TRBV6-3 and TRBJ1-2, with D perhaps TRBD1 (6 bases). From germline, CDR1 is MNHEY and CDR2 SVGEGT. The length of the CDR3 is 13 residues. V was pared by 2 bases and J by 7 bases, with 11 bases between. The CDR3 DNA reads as TGTGCCAGCAGTTACAACAGGGTGTTTGGCTACACCTTC. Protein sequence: CASSYNRVFGYTF.

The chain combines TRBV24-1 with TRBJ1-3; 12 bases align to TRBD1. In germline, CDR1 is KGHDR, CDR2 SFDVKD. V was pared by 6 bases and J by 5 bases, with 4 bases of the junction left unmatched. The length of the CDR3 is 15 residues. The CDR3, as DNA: TGTGCCACCAGTTCGGGACAGGGGGCGCGAAACACCATATATTTT. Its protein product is CATSSGQGARNTIYF.

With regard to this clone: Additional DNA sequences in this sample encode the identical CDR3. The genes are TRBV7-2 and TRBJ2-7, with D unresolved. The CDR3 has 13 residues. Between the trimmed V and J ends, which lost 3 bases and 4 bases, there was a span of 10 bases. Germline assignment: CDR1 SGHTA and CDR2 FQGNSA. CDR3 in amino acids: CASSFRDSYEQYF. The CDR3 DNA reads TGTGCCAGCAGCTTTCGTGACTCTTACGAGCAGTACTTC.

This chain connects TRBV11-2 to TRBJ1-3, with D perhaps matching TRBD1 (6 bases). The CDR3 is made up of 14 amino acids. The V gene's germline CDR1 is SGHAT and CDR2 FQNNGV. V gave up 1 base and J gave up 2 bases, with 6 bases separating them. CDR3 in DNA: TGTGCCAGCAGCTTAGCAGGGGCTGGAAACACCATATATTTT. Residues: CASSLAGAGNTIYF. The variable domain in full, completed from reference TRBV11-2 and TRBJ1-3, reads EAGVAQSPRYKIIEKRQSVAFWCNPISGHATLYWYQQILGQGPKLLIQFQNNGVVDDSQLPKDRFSAERLKGVDSTLKIQPAKLEDSAVYLCASSLAGAGNTIYFGEGSWLTVV.

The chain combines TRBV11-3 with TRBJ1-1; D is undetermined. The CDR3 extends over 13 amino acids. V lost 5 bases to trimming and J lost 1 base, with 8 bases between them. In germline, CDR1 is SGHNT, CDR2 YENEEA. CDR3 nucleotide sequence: TGTGCCAGCAGCAATACAGCGAACACTGAAGCTTTCTTT. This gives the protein CASSNTANTEAFF.

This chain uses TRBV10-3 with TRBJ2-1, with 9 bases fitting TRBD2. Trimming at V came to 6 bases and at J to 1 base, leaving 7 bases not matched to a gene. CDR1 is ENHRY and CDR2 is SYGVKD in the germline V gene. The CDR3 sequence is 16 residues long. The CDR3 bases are TGTGCCATCAGAAGTAGCGGGGGATCATCCTACAATGAGCAGTTCTTC. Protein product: CAIRSSGGSSYNEQFF.

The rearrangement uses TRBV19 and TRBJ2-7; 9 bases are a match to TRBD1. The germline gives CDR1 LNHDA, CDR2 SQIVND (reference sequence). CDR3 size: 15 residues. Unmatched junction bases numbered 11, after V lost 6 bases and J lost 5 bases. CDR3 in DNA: TGTGCCAGTAGCCAGGCCGGGACAGGGTATGACGAGCAGTACTTC. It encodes CASSQAGTGYDEQYF.

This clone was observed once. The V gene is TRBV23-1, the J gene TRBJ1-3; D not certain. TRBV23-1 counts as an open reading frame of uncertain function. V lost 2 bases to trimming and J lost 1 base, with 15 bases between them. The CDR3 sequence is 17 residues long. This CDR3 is CASSQPRVELSGNTIYF. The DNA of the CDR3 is TGCGCCAGCAGTCAACCGAGGGTCGAGCTTTCTGGAAACACCATATATTTT.

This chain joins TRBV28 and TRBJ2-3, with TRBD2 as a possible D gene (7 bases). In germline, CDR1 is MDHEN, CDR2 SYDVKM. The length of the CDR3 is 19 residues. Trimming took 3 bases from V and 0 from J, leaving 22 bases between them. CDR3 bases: TGTGCCAGCAGTTTTGGTAGGGGGGGGGATGCAACGAGCACAGATACGCAGTATTTT. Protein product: CASSFGRGGDATSTDTQYF.

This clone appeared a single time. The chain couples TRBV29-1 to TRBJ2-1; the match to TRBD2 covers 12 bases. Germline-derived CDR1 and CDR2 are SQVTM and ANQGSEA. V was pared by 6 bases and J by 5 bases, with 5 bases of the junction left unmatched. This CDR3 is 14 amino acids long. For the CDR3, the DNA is TGCAGCGTACGACTAGCGGGGGTAGACAATGAGCAGTTCTTC. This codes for CSVRLAGVDNEQFF.

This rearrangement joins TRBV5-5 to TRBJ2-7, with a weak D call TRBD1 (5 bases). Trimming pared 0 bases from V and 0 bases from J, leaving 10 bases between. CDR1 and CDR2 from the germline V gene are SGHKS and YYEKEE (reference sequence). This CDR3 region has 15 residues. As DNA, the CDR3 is TGTGCCAGCAGCTTGGGTCCGGACAACTCCTACGAGCAGTACTTC. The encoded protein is CASSLGPDNSYEQYF.

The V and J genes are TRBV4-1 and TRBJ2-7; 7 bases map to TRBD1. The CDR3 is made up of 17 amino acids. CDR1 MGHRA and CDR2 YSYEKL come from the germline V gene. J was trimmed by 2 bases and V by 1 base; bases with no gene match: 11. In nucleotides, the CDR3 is TGCGCCAGCAGCCAAGTCTTGGGAGACAGGGTACCCTACGAGCAGTACTTC. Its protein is CASSQVLGDRVPYEQYF.

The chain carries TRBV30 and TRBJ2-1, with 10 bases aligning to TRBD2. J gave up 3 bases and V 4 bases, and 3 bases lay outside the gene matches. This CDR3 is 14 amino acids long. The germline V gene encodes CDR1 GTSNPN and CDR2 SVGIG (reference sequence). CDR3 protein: CAWTRTSGYNEQFF. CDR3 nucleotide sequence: TGTGCCTGGACGAGGACTAGCGGCTACAATGAGCAGTTCTTC.

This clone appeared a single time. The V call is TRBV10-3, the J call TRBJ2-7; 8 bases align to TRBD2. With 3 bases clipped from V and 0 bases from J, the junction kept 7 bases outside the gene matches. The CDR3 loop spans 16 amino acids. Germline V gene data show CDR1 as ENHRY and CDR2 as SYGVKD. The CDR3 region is CAISDRGGRSSYEQYF. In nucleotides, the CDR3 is TGTGCCATCAGTGATCGGGGGGGCCGAAGCTCCTACGAGCAGTACTTC.

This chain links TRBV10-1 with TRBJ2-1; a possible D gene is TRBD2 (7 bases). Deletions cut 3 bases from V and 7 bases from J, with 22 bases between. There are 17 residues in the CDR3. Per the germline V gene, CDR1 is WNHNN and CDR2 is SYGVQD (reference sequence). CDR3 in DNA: TGCGCCAGCAGTGAAGAGGGGGGGCCCCTAGCTTGGAATGAGCAGTTCTTC. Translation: CASSEEGGPLAWNEQFF.

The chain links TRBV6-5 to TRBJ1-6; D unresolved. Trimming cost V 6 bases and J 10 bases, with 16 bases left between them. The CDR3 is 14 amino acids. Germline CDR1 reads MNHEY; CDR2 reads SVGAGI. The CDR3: CASSGWVERSPLHF. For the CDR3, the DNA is TGTGCCAGCAGCGGGTGGGTCGAAAGGTCACCCCTCCACTTT.

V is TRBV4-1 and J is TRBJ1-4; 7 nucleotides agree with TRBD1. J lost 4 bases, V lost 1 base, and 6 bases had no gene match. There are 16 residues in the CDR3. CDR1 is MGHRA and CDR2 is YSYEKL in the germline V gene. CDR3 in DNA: TGCGCCAGCAGCCAAGGGGTTACAGGGGTTAATGAAAAACTGTTTTTT. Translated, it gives CASSQGVTGVNEKLFF.

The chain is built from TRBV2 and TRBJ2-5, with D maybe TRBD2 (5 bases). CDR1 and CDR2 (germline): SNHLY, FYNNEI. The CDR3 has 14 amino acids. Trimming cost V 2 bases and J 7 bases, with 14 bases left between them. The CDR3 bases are TGTGCCAGCAGTGAAATAGGCAGGAGGTCGACCCAGTACTTC. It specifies CASSEIGRRSTQYF. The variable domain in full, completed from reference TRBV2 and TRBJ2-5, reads EPEVTQTPSHQVTQMGQEVILRCVPISNHLYFYWYRQILGQKVEFLVSFYNNEISEKSEIFDDQFSVERPDGSNFTLKIRSTKLEDSAMYFCASSEIGRRSTQYFGPGTRLLVL.

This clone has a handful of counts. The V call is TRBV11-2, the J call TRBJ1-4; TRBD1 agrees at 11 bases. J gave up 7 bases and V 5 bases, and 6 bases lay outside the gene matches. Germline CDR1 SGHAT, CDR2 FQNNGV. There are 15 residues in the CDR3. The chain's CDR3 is CASSRRTGGFEKLFF. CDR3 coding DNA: TGTGCCAGCAGCAGACGGACAGGGGGCTTTGAAAAACTGTTTTTT. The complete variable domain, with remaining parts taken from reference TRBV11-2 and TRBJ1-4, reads EAGVAQSPRYKIIEKRQSVAFWCNPISGHATLYWYQQILGQGPKLLIQFQNNGVVDDSQLPKDRFSAERLKGVDSTLKIQPAKLEDSAVYLCASSRRTGGFEKLFFGSGTQLSVL.

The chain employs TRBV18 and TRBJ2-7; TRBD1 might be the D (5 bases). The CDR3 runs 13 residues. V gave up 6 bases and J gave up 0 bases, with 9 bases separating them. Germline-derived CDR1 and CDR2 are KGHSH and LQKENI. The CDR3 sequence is CASSSDNSYEQYF. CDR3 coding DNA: TGTGCCAGCTCCTCGGACAACTCCTACGAGCAGTACTTC.

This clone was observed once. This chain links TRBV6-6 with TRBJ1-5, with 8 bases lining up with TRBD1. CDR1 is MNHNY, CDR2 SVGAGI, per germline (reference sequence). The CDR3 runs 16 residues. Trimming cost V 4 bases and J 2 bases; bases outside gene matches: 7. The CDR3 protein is CASSFESGGGNQPQHF. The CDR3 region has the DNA TGTGCCAGCAGTTTTGAATCAGGGGGCGGCAATCAGCCCCAGCATTTT.

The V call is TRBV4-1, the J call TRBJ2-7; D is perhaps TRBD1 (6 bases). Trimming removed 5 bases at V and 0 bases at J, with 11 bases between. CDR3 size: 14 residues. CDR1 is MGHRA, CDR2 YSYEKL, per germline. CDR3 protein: CASSGQGSSYEQYF. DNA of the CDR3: TGCGCCAGCAGCGGGCAGGGGAGCTCCTACGAGCAGTACTTC.

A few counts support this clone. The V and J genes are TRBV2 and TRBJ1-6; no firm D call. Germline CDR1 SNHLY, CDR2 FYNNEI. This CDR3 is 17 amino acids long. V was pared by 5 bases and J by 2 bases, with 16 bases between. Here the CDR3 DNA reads TGTGCCAGCAGTTCCGGGAGCCGGAGGGCCTATAATTCACCCCTCCACTTT. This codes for CASSSGSRRAYNSPLHF.

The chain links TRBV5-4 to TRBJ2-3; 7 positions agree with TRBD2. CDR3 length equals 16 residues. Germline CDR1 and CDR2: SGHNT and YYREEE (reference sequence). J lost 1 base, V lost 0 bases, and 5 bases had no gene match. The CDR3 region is CASSLGTRGGTDTQYF. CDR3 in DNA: TGTGCCAGCAGCTTGGGGACTAGAGGGGGCACAGATACGCAGTATTTT.

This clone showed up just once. The CDR3 spells CASSFGPGQKNIQYF. The CDR3 DNA follows: TGTGCCAGCAGCTTTGGGCCGGGACAGAAAAACATTCAGTACTTC. The genes are TRBV7-8 and TRBJ2-4, with TRBD1 matching 7 bases. From germline, CDR1 is SGHVS and CDR2 FQNEAQ. The CDR3 has 15 amino acids. The J segment lost 4 bases and the V segment lost 3 bases, leaving 6 bases of the junction unmatched.

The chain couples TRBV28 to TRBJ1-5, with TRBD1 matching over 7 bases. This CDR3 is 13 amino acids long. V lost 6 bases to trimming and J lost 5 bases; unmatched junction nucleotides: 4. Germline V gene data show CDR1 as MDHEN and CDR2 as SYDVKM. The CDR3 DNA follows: TGTGCCAGCAGATCAGGGGGAGATCAGCCCCAGCATTTT. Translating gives CASRSGGDQPQHF.

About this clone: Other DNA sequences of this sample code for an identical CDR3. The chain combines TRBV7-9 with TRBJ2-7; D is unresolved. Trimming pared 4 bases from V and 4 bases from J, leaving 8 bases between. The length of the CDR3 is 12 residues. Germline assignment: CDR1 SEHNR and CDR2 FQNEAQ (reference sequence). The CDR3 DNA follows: TGTGCCAGCAGCTCTCTTTCTTACGAGCAGTACTTC. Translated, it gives CASSSLSYEQYF.

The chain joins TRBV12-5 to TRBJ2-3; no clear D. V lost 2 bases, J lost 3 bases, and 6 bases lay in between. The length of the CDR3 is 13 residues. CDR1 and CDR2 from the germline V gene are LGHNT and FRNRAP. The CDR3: CASGLTETDTQYF. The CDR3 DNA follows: TGTGCTAGTGGTTTGACAGAAACAGATACGCAGTATTTT.

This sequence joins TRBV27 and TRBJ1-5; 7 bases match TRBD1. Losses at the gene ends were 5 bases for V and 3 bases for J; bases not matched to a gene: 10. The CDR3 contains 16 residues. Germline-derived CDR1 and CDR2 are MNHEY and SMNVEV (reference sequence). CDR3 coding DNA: TGTGCCAGCAGTATCCGGTGGACAGGCCCCAATCAGCCCCAGCATTTT. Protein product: CASSIRWTGPNQPQHF.